One sample yielded the 21 T cell receptor beta chains listed below, sequenced in a study of blood T cell repertoires in COVID-19. TCRdb's copy holds only in-frame clones and misses some; the assay was immunoSEQ multiplex PCR. This table holds approximately 290,000 clones, roughly 90% found once. Sample: peripheral blood. These receptors were collected from a woman aged 25 to 39 with COVID-19, enrolled during active disease.

This clone appeared once. The chain couples TRBV5-1 to TRBJ2-1; TRBD2 matches 7 bases. V lost 2 bases to trimming and J lost 5 bases; unmatched junction nucleotides: 4. CDR3 length: 14 residues. Germline CDR1 reads SGHRS; CDR2 reads YFSETQ. The CDR3 DNA follows: TGCGCCAGCAGCTTCGGGGACTATAACAATGAGCAGTTCTTC. Translating it yields CASSFGDYNNEQFF.

This chain links TRBV30 with TRBJ2-3, with 8 bases that match TRBD1. V lost 2 bases, J lost 4 bases, and 8 bases stayed unmatched. Germline V gives CDR1 GTSNPN, CDR2 SVGIG (reference sequence). The CDR3 runs to 15 residues. CDR3 sequence: CAWSFTAGGADTQYF. DNA for the CDR3: TGTGCCTGGAGTTTTACTGCAGGGGGCGCAGATACGCAGTATTTT.

The gene calls are TRBV7-9 and TRBJ2-7, with TRBD1 matching over 10 bases. The V segment lost 5 bases and the J segment 4 bases; nucleotides outside the gene matches: 11. CDR3 length: 16 amino acids. Germline-derived CDR1 and CDR2 are SEHNR and FQNEAQ (reference sequence). CDR3 in amino acids: CASSPGGGTGVYEQYF. DNA for the CDR3: TGTGCCAGCAGCCCCGGGGGCGGGACAGGGGTTTACGAGCAGTACTTC.

The chain combines TRBV6-5 with TRBJ1-5, with D uncertain. The germline V gene encodes CDR1 MNHEY and CDR2 SVGAGI. This CDR3 has 14 amino acids. Trimming left V 7 bases short and J 0 bases short, with 10 bases between. CDR3 in amino acids: CASNPRGSNQPQHF. The CDR3 DNA reads TGTGCCAGCAATCCCCGGGGTAGCAATCAGCCCCAGCATTTT.

CDR3: CASSRPGQPNTEAFF. The CDR3 nucleotides read TGTGCCAGCAGCCGACCGGGACAACCGAACACTGAAGCTTTCTTT. This chain connects TRBV13 to TRBJ1-1; weak D call: TRBD1 (6 bases). With 5 bases removed from V and 1 base from J, the gap between germline ends came to 14 bases. Germline CDR1 PRHDT, CDR2 FYEKMQ (reference sequence). This CDR3 has 15 amino acids.

V is TRBV3-1 (or the pseudogene TRBV3-2) and J is TRBJ2-2, with D possibly being TRBD1 (6 bases). Germline CDR1 LGHDT, CDR2 YNNKEL (reference sequence). The length of the CDR3 is 14 residues. Trimming left V 1 base short and J 8 bases short, with 11 bases between. The CDR3: CASSQVVGTGELFF. The CDR3 DNA reads as TGTGCCAGCAGCCAAGTAGTAGGGACAGGGGAGCTGTTTTTT.

V and J are TRBV19 and TRBJ1-1; 11 bases align to TRBD1. CDR1 is LNHDA and CDR2 is SQIVND in the germline V gene (reference sequence). Trimming took 6 bases from V and 8 from J; bases not matched to a gene: 5. The CDR3 loop spans 13 amino acids. The DNA for the CDR3 is TGTGCCAGTAGCCTTGGGACAGGGGGAGAAGCTTTCTTT. Amino acid sequence: CASSLGTGGEAFF.

Concerning this clone itself: Germline and junction disagree at one end, which may indicate a read error. The chain joins TRBV12-3 or TRBV12-4 to TRBJ1-2; weak D call: TRBD1 (5 bases). This CDR3 spans 13 amino acids. CDR3 sequence reads: CASSLGAIYGYTF. CDR3 nucleotides: TGTGCCAGCAGCTTAGGGGCTATCTATGGCTACACCTTC.

This rearrangement joins TRBV4-1 to TRBJ2-7; TRBD2 matches at 10 bases. J was trimmed by 3 bases and V by 1 base; bases with no gene match: 3. Germline CDR1 is MGHRA and CDR2 is YSYEKL. CDR3 size: 15 residues. This CDR3 is CASSQVQREGYEQYF. DNA of the CDR3: TGCGCCAGCAGCCAAGTTCAGCGGGAGGGCTACGAGCAGTACTTC.

The chain uses TRBV29-1 and TRBJ1-4, with D possibly TRBD1 on 6 matching bases. Trimming shortened V by 6 bases and J by 7 bases, and 15 bases separated the two germline ends. Germline CDR1 reads SQVTM; CDR2 reads ANQGSEA. This CDR3 has 13 amino acids. The CDR3 sequence: CSVNRVESEKLFF. CDR3 sequence (DNA): TGCAGCGTCAACAGGGTCGAAAGTGAAAAACTGTTTTTT.

The chain employs TRBV30 and TRBJ2-6; D gene unclear. This CDR3 is built from 13 residues. Looked up from germline, CDR1 is GTSNPN and CDR2 is SVGIG (reference sequence). Trimming shortened V by 3 bases and J by 1 base, and 4 bases separated the two germline ends. The CDR3 DNA reads as TGTGCCTGGAGACTATCTGGGGCCAACGTCCTGACTTTC. Translated: CAWRLSGANVLTF.

The gene calls are TRBV7-9 and TRBJ1-1, with D perhaps TRBD1 (6 bases). This CDR3 has 14 amino acids. V lost 3 bases and J lost 3, with 11 bases in between. Germline V gives CDR1 SEHNR, CDR2 FQNEAQ (reference sequence). CDR3 bases: TGTGCCAGCAGCTTGGGGGCCCTTTACACTGAAGCTTTCTTT. As protein: CASSLGALYTEAFF.

The chain has TRBV12-5 and TRBJ1-2, with unresolved D. CDR1 is LGHNT, CDR2 FRNRAP, per germline. The CDR3 length is 18 residues. Trimming stripped 0 bases from V and 2 bases from J, with 19 bases between. In DNA form, the CDR3 reads TGTGCTAGTGGTTTGGTAGTGGGAGAGTCCCGAGGAAACTATGGCTACACCTTC. It specifies CASGLVVGESRGNYGYTF. The full variable domain, its missing parts supplied by reference TRBV12-5 and TRBJ1-2, is DARVTQTPRHKVTEMGQEVTMRCQPILGHNTVFWYRQTMMQGLELLAYFRNRAPLDDSGMPKDRFSAEMPDATLATLKIQPSEPRDSAVYFCASGLVVGESRGNYGYTFGSGTRLTVV.

This chain connects TRBV6-5 to TRBJ2-3; 9 bases are shared with TRBD2. V gave up 9 bases and J gave up 6 bases; unmatched junction bases: 10. Per the germline V gene, CDR1 is MNHEY and CDR2 is SVGAGI. This CDR3 is built from 14 residues. The CDR3 coding sequence is TGTGCCAGGAAGGAAGCGGGAGGCCCGGATACGCAGTATTTT. Protein sequence: CARKEAGGPDTQYF.

A single count supports this clone. V is TRBV6-4 and J is TRBJ1-6, with D unclear. Germline V CDR1 and CDR2: MRHNA, SNTAGT. The CDR3 loop spans 16 amino acids. With 5 bases removed from V and 7 bases from J, the gap between germline ends came to 18 bases. The CDR3 is CASSPVTGEGNSPLHF. CDR3 bases: TGTGCCAGCAGTCCTGTGACGGGAGAAGGGAATTCACCCCTCCACTTT.

The rearrangement uses TRBV5-6 and TRBJ1-2; no clear D gene. Trimming took 0 bases from V and 5 from J, leaving 8 bases between them. The CDR3 is 13 residues long. From germline, CDR1 is SGHDT and CDR2 YYEEEE. CDR3 nucleotides: TGTGCCAGCAGCTTGGCCGTATTATATGGCTACACCTTC. It specifies CASSLAVLYGYTF.

The V and J genes are TRBV11-2 and TRBJ1-1; perhaps TRBD1 as D (5 bases). With 1 base removed from V and 1 base from J, the gap between germline ends came to 10 bases. This CDR3 comprises 15 residues. In germline, CDR1 is SGHAT, CDR2 FQNNGV. CDR3 DNA sequence: TGTGCCAGCAGCTTAGGCACCGGGGGGAACACTGAAGCTTTCTTT. Its protein is CASSLGTGGNTEAFF.

The chain couples TRBV6-5 to TRBJ1-2, with a weak D call TRBD1 (5 bases). Germline assignment: CDR1 MNHEY and CDR2 SVGAGI. The CDR3 is 16 amino acids. Trimming removed 4 bases from V and 0 bases from J, with 15 bases in between. CDR3 sequence reads: CASSSGHDLTNYGYTF. The CDR3 nucleotides are TGTGCCAGCAGTTCCGGACATGATCTGACTAACTATGGCTACACCTTC.

This chain uses TRBV7-2 with TRBJ2-7; 9 positions agree with TRBD1. The CDR3 is made up of 15 amino acids. Germline V gives CDR1 SGHTA, CDR2 FQGNSA. Trimming removed 6 bases from V and 0 bases from J; junction bases left unmatched: 6. The CDR3 region has the DNA TGTGCCAGCAGTTATACAGGGGGCAGCTCCTACGAGCAGTACTTC. Translation: CASSYTGGSSYEQYF.

This clone has only a few counts. V usage is TRBV16 and J usage is TRBJ1-3; 8 bases match TRBD1. The V gene's germline CDR1 is KGHSY and CDR2 FQNENV. There are 14 residues in the CDR3. Germline trimming cut 0 bases from V and 7 bases from J; bases unmatched to any gene: 2. CDR3 in amino acids: CASSQSTGANTIYF. CDR3 DNA sequence: TGTGCCAGCAGCCAATCGACAGGGGCGAACACCATATATTTT.

V and J are TRBV19 and TRBJ2-7, with D perhaps matching TRBD1 (6 bases). V was cut by 6 bases and J by 1 base, with 13 bases left in between. The CDR3 loop spans 14 amino acids. Germline V gives CDR1 LNHDA, CDR2 SQIVND (reference sequence). The CDR3 DNA reads TGTGCCAGTAGCCCAGGGGTGAGGTCCTACGAGCAGTACTTC. This translates into CASSPGVRSYEQYF.